A single sample gave rise to the 13 T cell receptor beta chains below, sequenced in a study of blood T cells in healthy people across ages (dated by TCRdb to the mid-2010s). Library preparation employed 5' RACE. Instrument on record: Illumina HiSeq 2500. A second PCR of roughly 7 to 12 cycles was performed with a sample-barcoded 5' primer and a J-beta primer mix. In-frame beta chains were kept once TCRdb had trimmed the public reads at Q25 with fastp and called clones with MiXCR. Every entry covers one CDR3 protein and lists the most common genes and DNA from its rows. Counted in this sample were fewer than 2,000,000 distinct CDR3 sequences; approximately 32% of them appeared once. The ten largest make up approximately 11% of the sample. Sequenced: blood. The receptors derive from a woman under 40 in good health.

This clonotype was found a few times. The genes are TRBV7-2 and TRBJ1-1; no clear D gene. Trimming removed 0 bases at V and 0 bases at J, with 8 bases between. This CDR3 comprises 15 residues. Germline CDR1 is SGHTA and CDR2 is FQGNSA. The CDR3 DNA reads TGTGCCAGCAGCTTAGCAGACATCATGAACACTGAAGCTTTCTTT. Translation gives CASSLADIMNTEAFF.

The rearrangement links TRBV7-9 to TRBJ2-6; D is unresolved. Trimming cost V 2 bases and J 0 bases, with 17 bases left between them. From germline, CDR1 is SEHNR and CDR2 FQNEAQ (reference sequence). The CDR3 is 19 amino acids. The CDR3 DNA reads TGTGCCAGCAGCTTATCGGCCTCCCGGACGAGCTCTGGGGCCAACGTCCTGACTTTC. Amino acids: CASSLSASRTSSGANVLTF.

This CDR3 reads CASRRPGTSYEQYF. CDR3 nucleotide sequence: TGTGCCAGCAGACGACCCGGGACTAGCTACGAGCAGTACTTC. This chain links TRBV11-2 with TRBJ2-7; TRBD2 agrees at 8 bases. This CDR3 has 14 residues. Germline lookup yields CDR1 SGHAT and CDR2 FQNNGV. Unmatched junction bases numbered 7, after V lost 6 bases and J lost 3 bases.

This clonotype was seen a few times. The chain combines TRBV5-1 with TRBJ2-3; D unclear. Trimming took off 3 bases at V and 3 bases at J, with 11 bases between the two ends. Germline-derived CDR1 and CDR2 are SGHRS and YFSETQ. CDR3 length equals 14 residues. The CDR3 spells CASSWSFLTDTQYF. DNA of the CDR3: TGCGCCAGCAGCTGGTCGTTCCTAACAGATACGCAGTATTTT.

This clonotype turned up a few times. This rearrangement joins TRBV4-1 to TRBJ2-5, with D perhaps TRBD2 (6 bases). Germline-derived CDR1 and CDR2 are MGHRA and YSYEKL. This CDR3 comprises 16 residues. V gave up 1 base and J gave up 2 bases, with 14 bases separating them. The chain's CDR3 is CASSQARRGIQETQYF. In DNA form, the CDR3 reads TGCGCCAGCAGCCAAGCGCGCCGGGGGATACAAGAGACCCAGTACTTC.

The chain combines TRBV15 with TRBJ2-7, with D possibly matching TRBD1 (6 bases). V was trimmed by 0 bases and J by 2 bases, leaving 8 bases between them. The CDR3 spans 14 residues. Germline CDR1 reads LNHNV; CDR2 reads YYDKDF (reference sequence). CDR3 sequence reads: CATSRDRQAYEQYF. The CDR3 DNA reads TGTGCCACCAGCAGAGACAGACAGGCCTACGAGCAGTACTTC. Drawing the rest from reference TRBV15 and TRBJ2-7, the complete variable domain is DAMVIQNPRYQVTQFGKPVTLSCSQTLNHNVMYWYQQKSSQAPKLLFHYYDKDFNNEADTPDNFQSRRPNTSFCFLDIRSPGLGDTAMYLCATSRDRQAYEQYFGPGTRLTVT.

This clonotype was seen repeatedly, ten times or more. This chain links TRBV4-1 with TRBJ1-6; the D gene is possibly TRBD1 (5 bases). In germline, CDR1 is MGHRA, CDR2 YSYEKL. The V and J ends lost 4 bases and 0 bases respectively, with 13 bases between them. The CDR3 is 17 residues long. The CDR3 spells CASSLGTSSSYNSPLHF. The CDR3 bases are TGCGCCAGCAGCCTGGGGACTTCGAGCTCCTATAATTCACCCCTCCACTTT.

The chain employs TRBV3-1 and TRBJ2-2; TRBD2 aligns across 8 bases. V shed 2 bases and J 4 bases; nucleotides not matched to a gene: 3. CDR3 size: 15 residues. CDR1 is LGHDT, CDR2 YNNKEL, per germline (reference sequence). CDR3 in DNA: TGTGCCAGCAGCCAAAGCGGGGGCGTCACCGGGGAGCTGTTTTTT. This codes for CASSQSGGVTGELFF.

This clonotype was counted a single time. One end of the junction is discordant with germline, which a read error may explain. The V and J genes are TRBV7-2 and TRBJ2-1, with 9 bases matching TRBD2. This CDR3 contains 14 residues. Germline loops: CDR1 SGHTA, CDR2 FQGNSA. The CDR3 protein is CARSLAGAFGEQFF. The CDR3 nucleotides are TGTGCCAGAAGCTTAGCGGGAGCCTTCGGTGAGCAGTTCTTC.

Comment on this clonotype: The germline gene is not matched at one end of the junction; a read error may be the cause. The V gene is TRBV12-3 or TRBV12-4, the J gene TRBJ2-3; 9 bases are shared with TRBD2. This CDR3 comprises 16 residues. The DNA for the CDR3 is TGTGCCGGCAGTTTAGCGGCAGCGGGGGGCAGGAATACGCAGTATTTT. Its protein is CAGSLAAAGGRNTQYF.

In its sample, this clonotype was seen a few times. V gene TRBV3-1 combines with J gene TRBJ2-1; D is possibly TRBD2 (5 bases). Trimming shortened V by 0 bases and J by 8 bases, and 14 bases separated the two germline ends. The CDR3 extends over 15 amino acids. Germline CDR1 LGHDT, CDR2 YNNKEL (reference sequence). CDR3 sequence (DNA): TGTGCCAGCAGCCAAGATGAGGGAGACGGTTATGAGCAGTTCTTC. Protein sequence: CASSQDEGDGYEQFF.

The rearrangement joins TRBV5-1 to TRBJ1-1, with 7 bases aligning to TRBD1. The trim removed 6 bases at V and 0 bases at J, leaving 8 bases unmatched. Germline values: CDR1 SGHRS, CDR2 YFSETQ. CDR3 length equals 15 residues. The CDR3 reads CASNPGDSVNTEAFF. The CDR3 DNA reads as TGCGCCAGCAACCCCGGGGACAGTGTGAACACTGAAGCTTTCTTT.

The J gene is TRBJ2-1, the V gene TRBV10-2, with 7 nucleotides matching TRBD2. The J segment lost 4 bases and the V segment lost 6 bases, leaving 9 bases of the junction unmatched. From germline, CDR1 is WSHSY and CDR2 SAAADI. This CDR3 has 15 residues. The CDR3 loop reads CASRTSPGGYNEQFF. CDR3 nucleotides: TGCGCCAGCAGAACAAGTCCGGGAGGTTACAATGAGCAGTTCTTC.